This entry describes one T cell receptor (beta chain). No antigen is known for it. The data derive from a study of T cells expressing NK-cell markers. Study context: It was from sorted CD3+CD56+NKG2C+, CD3+CD56+NKG2C- and CD3+CD56-NKG2C+ T cells that TCR beta repertoires came. Serological testing identified most of the eight sequenced donors as HCMV-seropositive and one as seronegative.

Notes on the study in general: Dominant NKG2C+ clonotypes in 6 or 7 donors made up about 1.0-8% of CD8+ T cells.

TCRdb re-called the 5' RACE reads and gives one entry per CDR3 protein, without DNA. The listing records a few hundred thousand distinct CDR3 sequences. This CDR3 comprises 17 residues. Per the germline V gene, CDR1 is SGHDT and CDR2 is YYEEEE. This chain connects TRBV5-6 to TRBJ2-3; as DNA is missing, the TRBD2 call by TCRdb cannot be tested. Sequencing was carried out using blood T cells: a sorted CD56 or NKG2C T cell subset, CD4+ or CD8+ T cells, or bulk PBMC T cells (not recorded which). The source of this sequence is a man aged 18-30 years in good health. The CDR3 region is CASSRATSGRKADTQYF.